This T cell receptor (beta chain) comes out of a study of control samples from healthy donors and cancer patients. This clone was picked up one time. TCRdb's copy holds only in-frame clones and misses some; the assay was immunoSEQ multiplex PCR. The table includes tens of thousands of clones, 84% detected once. CDR3 length equals 15 residues. The V end was cut by 4 bases, the J end by 5 bases, with 17 bases between. The germline V gene encodes CDR1 SGHAT and CDR2 FQNNGV. This chain uses TRBV11-2 with TRBJ2-5; D may match TRBD1 or TRBD2 (5 bases each). The sequence derives from a woman between 50 and 59 years old with lung cancer. The sample comprised PBMCs. CDR3 nucleotides: TGTGCCAGCAGCTCCCACCACGGGACGAGGGAGACCCAGTACTTC. Translated, it gives CASSSHHGTRETQYF. Full variable domain (rest looked up from reference TRBV11-2 and TRBJ2-5): EAGVAQSPRYKIIEKRQSVAFWCNPISGHATLYWYQQILGQGPKLLIQFQNNGVVDDSQLPKDRFSAERLKGVDSTLKIQPAKLEDSAVYLCASSSHHGTRETQYFGPGTRLLVL.